The present entry profiles one TCR beta chain with its context. These data are taken from a study of cytomegalovirus exposure and HLA in healthy donors. This PCR relied on a set of 60 Vbeta primers and 13 Jbeta primers. This table comes from immunoSEQ multiplex PCR, and its TCRdb copy is limited to in-frame clones, with some not included. This table holds 150,000 or so clones, roughly 70% found once. The V gene end was trimmed by 6 bases and the J gene end by 4 bases; junction bases not matched to a gene: 9. Germline assignment: CDR1 SQVTM and CDR2 ANQGSEA. This CDR3 is 15 amino acids long. Input material: PBMCs. V is TRBV29-1 and J is TRBJ1-2; 12 bases map to TRBD1. The receptor's source is a man aged 30-40 years in good health and CMV-seronegative. CDR3 DNA sequence: TGCAGCGTCCCGGGACAGGGGGCGCGGGGCTATGGCTACACCTTC. Translation gives CSVPGQGARGYGYTF.